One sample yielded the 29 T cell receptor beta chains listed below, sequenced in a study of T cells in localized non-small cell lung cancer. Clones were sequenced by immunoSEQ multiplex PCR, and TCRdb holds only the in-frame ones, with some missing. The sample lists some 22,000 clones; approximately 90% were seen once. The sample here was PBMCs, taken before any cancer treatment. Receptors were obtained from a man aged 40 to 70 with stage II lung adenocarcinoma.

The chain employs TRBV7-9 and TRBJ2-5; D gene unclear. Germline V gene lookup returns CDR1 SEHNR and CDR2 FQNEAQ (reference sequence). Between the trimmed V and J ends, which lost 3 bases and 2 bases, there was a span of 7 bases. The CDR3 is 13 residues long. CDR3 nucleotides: TGTGCCAGCAGCTTGTGGGGACAAGAGACCCAGTACTTC. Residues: CASSLWGQETQYF.

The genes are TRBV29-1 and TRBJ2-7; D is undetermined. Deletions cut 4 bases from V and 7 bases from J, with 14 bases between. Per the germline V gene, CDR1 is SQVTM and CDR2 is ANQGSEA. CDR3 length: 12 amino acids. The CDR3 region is CSVVRTDEEQYF. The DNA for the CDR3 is TGCAGCGTTGTAAGGACGGACGAGGAGCAGTACTTC.

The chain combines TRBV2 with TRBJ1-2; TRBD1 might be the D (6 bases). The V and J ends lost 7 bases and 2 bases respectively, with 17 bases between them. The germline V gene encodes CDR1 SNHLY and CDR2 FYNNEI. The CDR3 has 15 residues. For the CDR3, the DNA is TGTGCCAGCACTGACAGGACCACCTCCAACTATGGCTACACCTTC. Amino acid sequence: CASTDRTTSNYGYTF.

CDR3 amino acids: CASSSGDPGGTDTQYF. For the CDR3, the DNA is TGTGCCAGCAGCTCCGGAGATCCTGGTGGCACAGATACGCAGTATTTT. The J gene is TRBJ2-3, the V gene TRBV9, with no clear D. V gave up 4 bases and J gave up 1 base, with 16 bases separating them. This CDR3 comprises 16 residues. Germline V CDR1 and CDR2: SGDLS, YYNGEE.

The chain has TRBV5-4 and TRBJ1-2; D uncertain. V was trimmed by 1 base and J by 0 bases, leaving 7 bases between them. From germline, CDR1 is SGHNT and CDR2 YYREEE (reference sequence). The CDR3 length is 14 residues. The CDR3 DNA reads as TGTGCCAGCAGCTTGAGGCTGTCTAACTATGGCTACACCTTC. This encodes CASSLRLSNYGYTF.

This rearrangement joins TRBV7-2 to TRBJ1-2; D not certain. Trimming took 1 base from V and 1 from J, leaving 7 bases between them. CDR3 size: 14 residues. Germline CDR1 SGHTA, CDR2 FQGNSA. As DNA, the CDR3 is TGTGCCAGCAGCTTAGACGGTCTTAACTATGGCTACACCTTC. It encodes CASSLDGLNYGYTF.

The CDR3 DNA sequence: TGTGCCAGCAGTTACTCCGGCGGGAGTAACTACGAGCAGTACTTC. Translation gives CASSYSGGSNYEQYF. The chain is built from TRBV6-5 and TRBJ2-7; 7 positions match TRBD2. CDR3 length: 15 residues. V lost 0 bases to trimming and J lost 3 bases; unmatched junction nucleotides: 5. Germline V gene lookup returns CDR1 MNHEY and CDR2 SVGAGI.

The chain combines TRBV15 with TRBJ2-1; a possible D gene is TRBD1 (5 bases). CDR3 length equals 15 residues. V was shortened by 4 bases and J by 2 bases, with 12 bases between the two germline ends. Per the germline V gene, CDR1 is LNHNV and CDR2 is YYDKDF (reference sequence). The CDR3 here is CATSKDSEPYNEQFF. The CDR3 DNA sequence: TGTGCCACCAGCAAAGACAGTGAGCCCTACAATGAGCAGTTCTTC.

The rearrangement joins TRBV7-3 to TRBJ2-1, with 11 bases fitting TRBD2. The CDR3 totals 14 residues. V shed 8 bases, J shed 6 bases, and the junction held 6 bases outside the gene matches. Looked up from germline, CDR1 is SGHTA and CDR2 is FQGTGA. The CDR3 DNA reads TGTGCCAGCGGACTAGCGGGCTGGAGCAATGAGCAGTTCTTC. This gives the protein CASGLAGWSNEQFF.

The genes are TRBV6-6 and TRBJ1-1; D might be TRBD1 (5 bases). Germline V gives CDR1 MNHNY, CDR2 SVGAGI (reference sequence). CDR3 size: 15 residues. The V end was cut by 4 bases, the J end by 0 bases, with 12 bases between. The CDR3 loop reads CASSSPMTVNTEAFF. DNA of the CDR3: TGTGCCAGCAGTTCGCCGATGACAGTGAACACTGAAGCTTTCTTT.

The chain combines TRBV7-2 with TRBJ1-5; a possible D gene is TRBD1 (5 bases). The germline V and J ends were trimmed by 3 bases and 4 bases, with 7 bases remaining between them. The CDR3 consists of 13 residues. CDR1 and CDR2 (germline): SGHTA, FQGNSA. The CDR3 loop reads CASSLGPNQPQHF. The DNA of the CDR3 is TGTGCCAGCAGCTTGGGACCGAATCAGCCCCAGCATTTT.

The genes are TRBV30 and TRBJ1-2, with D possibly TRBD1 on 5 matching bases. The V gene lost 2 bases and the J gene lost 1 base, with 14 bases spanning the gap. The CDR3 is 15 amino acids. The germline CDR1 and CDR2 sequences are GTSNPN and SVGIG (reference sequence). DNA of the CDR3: TGTGCCTGGAGTCCCGGGACGGGAGGTAACTATGGCTACACCTTC. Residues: CAWSPGTGGNYGYTF. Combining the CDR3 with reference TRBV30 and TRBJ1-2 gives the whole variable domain SQTIHQWPATLVQPVGSPLSLECTVEGTSNPNLYWYRQAAGRGLQLLFYSVGIGQISSEVPQNLSASRPQDRQFILSSKKLLLSDSGFYLCAWSPGTGGNYGYTFGSGTRLTVV.

The CDR3 region is CASSPGQTDGRDEQYF. CDR3 coding DNA: TGTGCCAGTAGTCCCGGACAGACAGATGGTCGGGACGAGCAGTACTTC. V is TRBV19 and J is TRBJ2-7; D may be TRBD1 (6 bases). This CDR3 comprises 16 residues. Germline values: CDR1 LNHDA, CDR2 SQIVND (reference sequence). The germline V and J ends were trimmed by 5 bases and 5 bases, with 22 bases remaining between them. Together with reference TRBV19 and TRBJ2-7, the CDR3 gives the full variable domain: DGGITQSPKYLFRKEGQNVTLSCEQNLNHDAMYWYRQDPGQGLRLIYYSQIVNDFQKGDIAEGYSVSREKKESFPLTVTSAQKNPTAFYLCASSPGQTDGRDEQYFGPGTRLTVT.

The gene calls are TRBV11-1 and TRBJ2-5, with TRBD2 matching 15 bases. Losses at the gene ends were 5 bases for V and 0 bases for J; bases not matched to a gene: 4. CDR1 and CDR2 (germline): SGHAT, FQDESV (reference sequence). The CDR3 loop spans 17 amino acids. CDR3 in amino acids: CASSVGTSGGYQETQYF. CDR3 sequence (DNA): TGTGCCAGCAGCGTCGGGACTAGCGGGGGGTACCAAGAGACCCAGTACTTC.

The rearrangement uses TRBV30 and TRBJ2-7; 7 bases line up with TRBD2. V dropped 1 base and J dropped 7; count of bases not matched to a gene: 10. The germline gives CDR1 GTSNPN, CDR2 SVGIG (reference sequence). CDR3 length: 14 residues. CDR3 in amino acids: CAWSGLRGDGEQYF. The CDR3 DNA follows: TGTGCCTGGAGTGGACTTCGGGGGGATGGGGAGCAGTACTTC.

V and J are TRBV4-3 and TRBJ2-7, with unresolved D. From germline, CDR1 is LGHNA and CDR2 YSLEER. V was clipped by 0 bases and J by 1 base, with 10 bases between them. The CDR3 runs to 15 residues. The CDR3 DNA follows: TGCGCCAGCAGCCAAGATAATAACTGGTCCTACGAGCAGTACTTC. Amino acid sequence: CASSQDNNWSYEQYF.

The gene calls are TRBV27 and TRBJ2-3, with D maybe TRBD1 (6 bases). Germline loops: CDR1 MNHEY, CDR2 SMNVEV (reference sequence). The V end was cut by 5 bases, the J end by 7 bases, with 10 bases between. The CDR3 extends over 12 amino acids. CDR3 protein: CASSQDRHTQYF. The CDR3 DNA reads TGTGCCAGCAGTCAAGACAGGCATACGCAGTATTTT.

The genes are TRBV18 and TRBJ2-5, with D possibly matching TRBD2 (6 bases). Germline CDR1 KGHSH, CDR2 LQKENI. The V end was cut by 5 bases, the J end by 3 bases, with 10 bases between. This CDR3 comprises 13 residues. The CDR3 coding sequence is TGTGCCAGCTCAGTCAGGGAGGAAGAGACCCAGTACTTC. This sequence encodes CASSVREEETQYF.

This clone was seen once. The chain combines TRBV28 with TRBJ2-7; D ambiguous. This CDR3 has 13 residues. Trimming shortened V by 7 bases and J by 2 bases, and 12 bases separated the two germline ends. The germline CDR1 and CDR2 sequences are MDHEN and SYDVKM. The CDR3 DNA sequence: TGTGCCAGCACCTCCCAGCCTACCTACGAGCAGTACTTC. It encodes CASTSQPTYEQYF.

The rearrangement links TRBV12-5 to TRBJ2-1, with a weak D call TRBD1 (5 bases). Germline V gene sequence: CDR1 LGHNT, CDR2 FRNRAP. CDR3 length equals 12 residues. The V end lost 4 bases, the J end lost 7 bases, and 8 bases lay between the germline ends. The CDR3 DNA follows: TGTGCTAGTGGTTCCCGACAGAATGAGCAGTTCTTC. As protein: CASGSRQNEQFF.

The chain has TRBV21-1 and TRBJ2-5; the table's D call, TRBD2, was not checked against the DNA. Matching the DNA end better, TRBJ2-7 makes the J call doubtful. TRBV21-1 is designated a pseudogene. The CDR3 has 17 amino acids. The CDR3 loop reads CAREALVQAGVAYEQYF. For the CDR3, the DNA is TGTGCCAGAGAAGCCCTGGTTCAGGCGGGAGTGGCCTACGAGCAGTACTTC.

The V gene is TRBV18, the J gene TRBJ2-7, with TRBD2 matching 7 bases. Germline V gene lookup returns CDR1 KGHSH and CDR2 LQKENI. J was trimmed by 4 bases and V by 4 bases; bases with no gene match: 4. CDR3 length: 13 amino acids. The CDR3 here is CASSLGLGYEQYF. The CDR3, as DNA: TGTGCCAGCTCACTTGGACTAGGGTACGAGCAGTACTTC.

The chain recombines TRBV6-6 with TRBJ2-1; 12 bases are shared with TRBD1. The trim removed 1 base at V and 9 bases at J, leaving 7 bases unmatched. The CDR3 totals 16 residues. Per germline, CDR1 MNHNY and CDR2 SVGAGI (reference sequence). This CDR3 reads CASSYLGQGAAGEQFF. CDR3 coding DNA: TGTGCCAGCAGTTACTTGGGACAGGGGGCCGCGGGTGAGCAGTTCTTC.

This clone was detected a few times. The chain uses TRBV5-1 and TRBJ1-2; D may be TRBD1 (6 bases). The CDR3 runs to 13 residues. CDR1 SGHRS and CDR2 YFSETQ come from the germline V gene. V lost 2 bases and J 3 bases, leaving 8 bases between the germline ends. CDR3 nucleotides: TGCGCCAGCAGCTTAAACAGGGACTATGGCTACACCTTC. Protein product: CASSLNRDYGYTF.

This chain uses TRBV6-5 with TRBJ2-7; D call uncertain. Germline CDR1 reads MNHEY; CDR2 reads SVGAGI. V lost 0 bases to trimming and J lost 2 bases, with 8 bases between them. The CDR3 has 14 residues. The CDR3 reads CASSYSKFAYEQYF. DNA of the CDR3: TGTGCCAGCAGTTACTCGAAGTTTGCCTACGAGCAGTACTTC.

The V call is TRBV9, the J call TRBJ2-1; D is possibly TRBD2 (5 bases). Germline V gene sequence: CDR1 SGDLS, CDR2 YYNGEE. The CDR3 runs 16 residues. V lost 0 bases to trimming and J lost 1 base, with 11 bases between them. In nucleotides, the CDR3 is TGTGCCAGCAGCGTAGGAGGGTGGGGTTCCTACAATGAGCAGTTCTTC. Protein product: CASSVGGWGSYNEQFF.

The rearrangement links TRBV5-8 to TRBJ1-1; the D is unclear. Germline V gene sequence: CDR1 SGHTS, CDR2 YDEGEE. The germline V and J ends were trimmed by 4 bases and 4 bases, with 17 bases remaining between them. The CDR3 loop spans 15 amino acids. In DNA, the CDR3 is TGTGCCAGCAGCCGTGGGGTTCGGTCTGGCACTGAAGCTTTCTTT. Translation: CASSRGVRSGTEAFF.

As DNA, the CDR3 is TGTGCCAGCTCACCGGGCGGCGGCTACGAGCAGTACTTC. Translated: CASSPGGGYEQYF. The chain employs TRBV18 and TRBJ2-7, with D unresolved. CDR1 is KGHSH and CDR2 is LQKENI in the germline V gene. The CDR3 has 13 amino acids. V gave up 3 bases and J gave up 3 bases, with 9 bases separating them.

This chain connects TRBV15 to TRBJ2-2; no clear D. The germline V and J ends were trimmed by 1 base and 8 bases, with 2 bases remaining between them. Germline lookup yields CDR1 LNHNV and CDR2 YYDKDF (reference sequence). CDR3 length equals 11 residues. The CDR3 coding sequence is TGTGCCACCAGCAGAGGTGGGGAGCTGTTTTTT. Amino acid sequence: CATSRGGELFF.